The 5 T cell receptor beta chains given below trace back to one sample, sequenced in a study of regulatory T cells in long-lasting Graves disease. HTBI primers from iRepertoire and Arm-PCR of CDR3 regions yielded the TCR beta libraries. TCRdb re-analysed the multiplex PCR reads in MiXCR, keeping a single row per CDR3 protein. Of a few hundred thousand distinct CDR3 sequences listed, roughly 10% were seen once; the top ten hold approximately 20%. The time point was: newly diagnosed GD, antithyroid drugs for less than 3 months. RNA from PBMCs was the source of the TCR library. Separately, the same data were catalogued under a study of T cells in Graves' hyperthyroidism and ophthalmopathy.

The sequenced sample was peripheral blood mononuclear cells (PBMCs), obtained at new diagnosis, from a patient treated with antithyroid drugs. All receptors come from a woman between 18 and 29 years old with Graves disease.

The CDR3 region is CASSQLGTSGITDTQYF. The CDR3 coding sequence is TGCGCCAGCAGCCAACTCGGGACTAGCGGGATAACAGATACGCAGTATTTT. This chain uses TRBV4-3 with TRBJ2-3; 13 nucleotides align to TRBD2. Germline CDR1 is LGHNA and CDR2 is YSLEER. Trimming took 2 bases from V and 3 from J; bases not matched to a gene: 5. The CDR3 is 17 amino acids.

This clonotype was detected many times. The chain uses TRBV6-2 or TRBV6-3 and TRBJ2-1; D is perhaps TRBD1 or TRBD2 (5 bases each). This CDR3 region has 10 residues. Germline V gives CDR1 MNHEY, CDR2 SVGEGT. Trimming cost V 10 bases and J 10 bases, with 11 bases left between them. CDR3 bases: TGTGCCATCGGGACCTCGGAGCAGTTCTTC. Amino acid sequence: CAIGTSEQFF.

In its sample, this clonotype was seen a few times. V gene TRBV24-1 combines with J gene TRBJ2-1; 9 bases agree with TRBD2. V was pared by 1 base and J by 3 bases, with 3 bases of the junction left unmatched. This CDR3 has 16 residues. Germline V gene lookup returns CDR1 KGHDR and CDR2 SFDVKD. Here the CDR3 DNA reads TGTGCCACCAGTGATTTCTATAGCGGGAGCTACAATGAGCAGTTCTTC. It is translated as CATSDFYSGSYNEQFF.

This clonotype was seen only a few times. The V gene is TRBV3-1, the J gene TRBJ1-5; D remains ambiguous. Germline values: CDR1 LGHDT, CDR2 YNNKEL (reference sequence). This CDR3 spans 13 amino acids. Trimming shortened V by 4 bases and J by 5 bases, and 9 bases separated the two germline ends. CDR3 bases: TGTGCCAGCAGCCTCAGTATCCATCAGCCCCAGCATTTT. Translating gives CASSLSIHQPQHF.

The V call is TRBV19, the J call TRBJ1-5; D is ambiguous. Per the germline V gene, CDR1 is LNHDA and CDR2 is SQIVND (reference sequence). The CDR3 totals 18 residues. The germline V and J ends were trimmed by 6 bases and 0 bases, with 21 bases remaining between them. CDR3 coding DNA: TGTGCCAGTAGAGACGACATCAATTTTCCTTATAGCAATCAGCCCCAGCATTTT. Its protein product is CASRDDINFPYSNQPQHF.